One sample yielded the 16 T cell receptor beta chains listed below, sequenced in a study of cytomegalovirus exposure and HLA in healthy donors. PCR involved 60 Vbeta and 13 Jbeta primers. The table came from immunoSEQ multiplex PCR; TCRdb's copy has only in-frame clones and leaves some out. The sample lists 60,000 to 65,000 clones, more than 75% seen once, with 1.4% to 1.5% in the top ten. The sample comprised PBMCs. Source of these receptors: a man between 18 and 29 years old in good health and CMV-seronegative.

The CDR3 region is CASARGGRETQYF. The CDR3, as DNA: TGCGCCAGCGCGCGGGGGGGCCGGGAGACCCAGTACTTC. V and J are TRBV4-1 and TRBJ2-5; 9 bases are a match to TRBD2. Trimming at V came to 8 bases and at J to 5 bases, leaving 6 bases not matched to a gene. Looked up from germline, CDR1 is MGHRA and CDR2 is YSYEKL. CDR3 length: 13 amino acids.

The rearrangement uses TRBV6-5 and TRBJ2-7; a weak D match, TRBD1 (7 bases). The CDR3 contains 13 residues. Trimming pared 0 bases from V and 6 bases from J, leaving 9 bases between. CDR1 and CDR2 (germline): MNHEY, SVGAGI. The CDR3 DNA follows: TGTGCCAGCAGTTACTCGGAGGGGGCCGAGCAGTACTTC. Translation gives CASSYSEGAEQYF.

The gene calls are TRBV5-3 and TRBJ2-2; 11 bases agree with TRBD1. TRBV5-3 is identified as an open reading frame with a role that is uncertain. The ends lost 1 base at V and 4 bases at J; junction bases unmatched: 3. This CDR3 region has 16 residues. The CDR3 bases are TGTGCCAGAAGCTTGTGGACAGGGGGCCTCACCGGGGAGCTGTTTTTT. Its protein product is CARSLWTGGLTGELFF.

This chain links TRBV5-4 with TRBJ1-2; D not resolved. The CDR3 totals 13 residues. Germline V CDR1 and CDR2: SGHNT, YYREEE (reference sequence). Trimming stripped 2 bases from V and 4 bases from J, with 9 bases between. This CDR3 is CASSLGALYGYTF. CDR3 bases: TGTGCCAGCAGCTTAGGAGCCCTCTATGGCTACACCTTC.

V gene TRBV7-9 combines with J gene TRBJ2-4, with TRBD1 as a possible D gene (6 bases). CDR1 is SEHNR and CDR2 is FQNEAQ in the germline V gene (reference sequence). This CDR3 has 17 residues. V gave up 5 bases and J gave up 0 bases, with 17 bases separating them. CDR3 nucleotide sequence: TGTGCCAGCAGCCGGGACACAGGGATCCTAGCCAAAAACATTCAGTACTTC. This codes for CASSRDTGILAKNIQYF.

J is TRBJ2-7 and V is TRBV28; 7 nucleotides agree with TRBD2. Germline V gene data show CDR1 as MDHEN and CDR2 as SYDVKM. The J segment lost 4 bases and the V segment lost 6 bases, leaving 6 bases of the junction unmatched. The CDR3 is 13 residues long. The CDR3 DNA reads TGTGCCAGCAGGGAGGGAGGGAGGTACGAGCAGTACTTC. It specifies CASREGGRYEQYF.

The genes are TRBV30 and TRBJ1-1, with TRBD1 matching 8 bases. The germline V gene encodes CDR1 GTSNPN and CDR2 SVGIG (reference sequence). With 2 bases clipped from V and 8 bases from J, the junction kept 4 bases outside the gene matches. This CDR3 contains 12 residues. CDR3 in amino acids: CAWSPTGGEAFF. The CDR3 DNA reads TGTGCCTGGAGTCCCACAGGGGGGGAAGCTTTCTTT. The complete variable domain, with remaining parts taken from reference TRBV30 and TRBJ1-1, reads SQTIHQWPATLVQPVGSPLSLECTVEGTSNPNLYWYRQAAGRGLQLLFYSVGIGQISSEVPQNLSASRPQDRQFILSSKKLLLSDSGFYLCAWSPTGGEAFFGQGTRLTVV.

This chain links TRBV19 with TRBJ2-7; maybe TRBD1 (6 bases). The V gene's germline CDR1 is LNHDA and CDR2 SQIVND (reference sequence). V dropped 1 base and J dropped 6 bases, with 13 bases sitting between them. The CDR3 is 14 residues long. Here the CDR3 reads CASSIGWDIGEQYF. CDR3 coding DNA: TGTGCCAGTAGTATAGGGTGGGACATCGGCGAGCAGTACTTC.

The chain joins TRBV29-1 to TRBJ1-1; D is unclear. V was pared by 3 bases and J by 11 bases, with 10 bases between. The CDR3 extends over 10 amino acids. Germline values: CDR1 SQVTM, CDR2 ANQGSEA. The CDR3 spells CSVDGATAFF. The DNA of the CDR3 is TGCAGCGTTGATGGAGCTACGGCTTTCTTT. The full variable domain, rest sourced from reference TRBV29-1 and TRBJ1-1, is SAVISQKPSRDICQRGTSLTIQCQVDSQVTMMFWYRQQPGQSLTLIATANQGSEATYESGFVIDKFPISRPNLTFSTLTVSNMSPEDSSIYLCSVDGATAFFGQGTRLTVV.

V and J are TRBV11-2 and TRBJ1-5; D might be TRBD1 (6 bases). CDR3 size: 15 residues. Trimming shortened V by 4 bases and J by 0 bases, and 10 bases separated the two germline ends. Germline CDR1 SGHAT, CDR2 FQNNGV. The CDR3 region is CASSSGQYSNQPQHF. The CDR3 bases are TGTGCCAGCAGCTCCGGACAGTATAGCAATCAGCCCCAGCATTTT.

The rearrangement links TRBV10-3 to TRBJ1-5; the D is unclear. This CDR3 is 15 amino acids long. The V and J ends lost 1 base and 0 bases respectively, with 7 bases between them. Per the germline V gene, CDR1 is ENHRY and CDR2 is SYGVKD. The CDR3 DNA follows: TGTGCCATCAGTGAGTTGGCAGATAGCAATCAGCCCCAGCATTTT. Amino acids: CAISELADSNQPQHF.

This chain uses TRBV2 with TRBJ1-3; TRBD1 is a possible D gene (6 bases). CDR1 and CDR2 from the germline V gene are SNHLY and FYNNEI. CDR3 size: 14 residues. V lost 4 bases and J 4 bases, leaving 11 bases between the germline ends. CDR3 loop: CASSAQGFGNTIYF. The CDR3 bases are TGTGCCAGCAGTGCTCAGGGGTTCGGAAACACCATATATTTT.

This clone appeared a single time. The gene calls are TRBV6-5 and TRBJ2-7; D perhaps matches TRBD2 (6 bases). The CDR3 length is 16 residues. V was trimmed by 0 bases and J by 0 bases, leaving 12 bases between them. Germline V gene data show CDR1 as MNHEY and CDR2 as SVGAGI. The CDR3 nucleotides read TGTGCCAGCAGTTACTCCCGGGACGGGAGCTCCTACGAGCAGTACTTC. Its translation: CASSYSRDGSSYEQYF.

The chain is built from TRBV6-1 and TRBJ1-6; 9 bases are a match to TRBD1. Germline V gene lookup returns CDR1 MNHNS and CDR2 SASEGT. V lost 8 bases to trimming and J lost 2 bases; unmatched junction nucleotides: 4. CDR3 length: 15 amino acids. CDR3 nucleotides: TGTGCCAGCCGACAGGGGGAGCCCTATAATTCACCCCTCCACTTT. Protein: CASRQGEPYNSPLHF.

A remark on this clone: No conserved phenylalanine or tryptophan ends this CDR3, so it is likely a read error. CDR3 sequence: CASSSGDTEAFS. The CDR3 DNA sequence: TGTGCCAGCAGCTCAGGGGACACTGAAGCTTTCTCT. The gene calls are TRBV13 and TRBJ1-1; D possibly corresponds to TRBD1 (6 bases). Trimming took 4 bases from V and 3 from J, leaving 6 bases between them. In germline, CDR1 is PRHDT, CDR2 FYEKMQ (reference sequence). This CDR3 contains 12 residues.

This rearrangement joins TRBV2 to TRBJ2-2; D might be TRBD1 (5 bases). Germline lookup yields CDR1 SNHLY and CDR2 FYNNEI. There are 14 residues in the CDR3. The CDR3 DNA reads TGTGCATCTAAGGGGCAGGAGAACACCGGGGAGCTGTTTTTT. It yields the protein CASKGQENTGELFF.